Listed here are 14 T cell receptor beta chains from one sample, sequenced in a study of shared clonotypes between healthy human individuals. Sequencing was performed with immunoSEQ multiplex PCR; in TCRdb, only in-frame clones are kept and a portion is missing. The sample includes about half a million clones, 75% to 85% of them seen just once. The source material was PBMCs. The source is a woman aged 40 to 50 in good health. Some clones in this sample may be carry-over from other donors' samples.

J is TRBJ1-5 and V is TRBV28; D gene unclear. This CDR3 is 13 amino acids long. The V and J ends lost 10 bases and 5 bases respectively, with 15 bases between them. The germline V gene encodes CDR1 MDHEN and CDR2 SYDVKM. The DNA of the CDR3 is TGTGCCACCATGGGAGACCCTCATCAGCCCCAGCATTTT. This gives the protein CATMGDPHQPQHF.

The V call is TRBV5-1, the J call TRBJ2-2, with D perhaps given as TRBD1 or TRBD2 (6 bases each). Germline V gene sequence: CDR1 SGHRS, CDR2 YFSETQ. Trimming cost V 0 bases and J 6 bases, with 12 bases left between them. CDR3 size: 15 residues. Written as DNA, the CDR3 is TGCGCCAGCAGCTTGGAGGGGGGATATGCCGGGGAGCTGTTTTTT. Residues: CASSLEGGYAGELFF.

The chain has TRBV7-9 and TRBJ2-5; TRBD1 agrees at 12 bases. The V and J ends lost 5 bases and 9 bases, in that order; junction bases with no gene match: 10. This CDR3 is 15 amino acids long. Germline lookup yields CDR1 SEHNR and CDR2 FQNEAQ (reference sequence). The DNA for the CDR3 is TGTGCCAGCAGCCGGGGACAGGGGGCGACCCCGGCCCAGTACTTC. Encoded protein: CASSRGQGATPAQYF.

The chain joins TRBV18 to TRBJ2-7, with 9 bases that match TRBD1. The germline V gene has CDR1 KGHSH and CDR2 LQKENI. CDR3 length equals 15 residues. The V and J ends lost 0 bases and 4 bases, in that order; junction bases with no gene match: 4. The CDR3 region is CASSPPSGQGYEQYF. The CDR3, as DNA: TGTGCCAGCTCACCACCGTCGGGACAGGGTTACGAGCAGTACTTC.

On this clone itself: An end of the junction does not agree with germline; a read error may underlie this. The chain uses TRBV7-2 and TRBJ2-1; a weak D match, TRBD1 (6 bases). Germline V gene lookup returns CDR1 SGHTA and CDR2 FQGNSA. The CDR3 runs 13 residues. The CDR3, as DNA: TGCGCCAGCAGCTTCCCCGGGACATTTGAGCAGTTCTTC. Protein: CASSFPGTFEQFF.

This chain joins TRBV15 and TRBJ2-7, with a weak D call TRBD1 (6 bases). Germline CDR1 reads LNHNV; CDR2 reads YYDKDF (reference sequence). CDR3 length: 14 residues. Trimming left V 5 bases short and J 2 bases short, with 13 bases between. The CDR3 nucleotides read TGTGCCACCAGCCGTTACGGACAGACCTACGAGCAGTACTTC. Translated, it gives CATSRYGQTYEQYF.

This sequence joins TRBV5-4 and TRBJ1-5, with D perhaps TRBD1 (6 bases). Trimming removed 1 base from V and 4 bases from J, with 12 bases in between. The CDR3 loop spans 15 amino acids. Per germline, CDR1 SGHNT and CDR2 YYREEE (reference sequence). CDR3 sequence (DNA): TGTGCCAGCAGCTTGAATTTGGGGGCTAATCAGCCCCAGCATTTT. This gives the protein CASSLNLGANQPQHF.

The rearrangement joins TRBV11-1 to TRBJ2-1, with a possible D match to TRBD1 (6 bases). This CDR3 spans 14 amino acids. Trimming removed 5 bases at V and 6 bases at J, with 14 bases between. Looked up from germline, CDR1 is SGHAT and CDR2 is FQDESV (reference sequence). This CDR3 reads CASSRQAAINEQFF. For the CDR3, the DNA is TGTGCCAGCAGCAGACAGGCGGCGATCAATGAGCAGTTCTTC. Filled out from reference TRBV11-1 and TRBJ2-1, the complete variable domain reads EAEVAQSPRYKITEKSQAVAFWCDPISGHATLYWYRQILGQGPELLVQFQDESVVDDSQLPKDRFSAERLKGVDSTLKIQPAELGDSAMYLCASSRQAAINEQFFGPGTRLTVL.

This clone was seen only a few times. The chain carries TRBV10-3 and TRBJ2-7; maybe TRBD2 (7 bases). V was shortened by 0 bases and J by 6 bases, with 21 bases between the two germline ends. This CDR3 is 17 amino acids long. From germline, CDR1 is ENHRY and CDR2 SYGVKD. The CDR3 region is CAISESGGQGSLSEQYF. DNA for the CDR3: TGTGCCATCAGTGAGTCGGGAGGGCAGGGGTCATTATCCGAGCAGTACTTC.

The rearrangement uses TRBV5-1 and TRBJ2-1, with 9 bases identical to TRBD2. V shed 2 bases, J shed 10 bases, and the junction held 10 bases outside the gene matches. The CDR3 loop spans 15 amino acids. Per germline, CDR1 SGHRS and CDR2 YFSETQ. CDR3 sequence: CASSFTSGPRLEQFF. In DNA, the CDR3 is TGCGCCAGCAGCTTTACTAGCGGGCCGCGTCTAGAGCAGTTCTTC.

The V and J genes are TRBV27 and TRBJ2-5; D gene uncertain. Germline V CDR1 and CDR2: MNHEY, SMNVEV (reference sequence). This CDR3 contains 16 residues. Between the trimmed V and J ends, which lost 3 bases and 5 bases, there was a span of 19 bases. As DNA, the CDR3 is TGTGCCAGCAGTTTCTCCGGGTTCCCTTCCGCGGAGACCCAGTACTTC. Translation: CASSFSGFPSAETQYF.

The V call is TRBV27, the J call TRBJ2-3; D tentatively fits TRBD1 or TRBD2 (7 bases each). This CDR3 is 16 amino acids long. Germline lookup yields CDR1 MNHEY and CDR2 SMNVEV (reference sequence). Trimming took off 7 bases at V and 14 bases at J, with 31 bases between the two ends. The CDR3 DNA is TGTGCCAGCACCCTTAGGGGGCTAGGAGGCCTAGCGGCGATGTATTTT. It yields the protein CASTLRGLGGLAAMYF.

The chain employs TRBV4-2 and TRBJ1-5; D is possibly TRBD1 (5 bases). V was shortened by 5 bases and J by 4 bases, with 9 bases between the two germline ends. This CDR3 contains 13 residues. In germline, CDR1 is LGHNA, CDR2 YNFKEQ. The CDR3 DNA follows: TGTGCCAGCAGCGGGACTGCTAATCAGCCCCAGCATTTT. Translation gives CASSGTANQPQHF.

V usage is TRBV4-3 and J usage is TRBJ2-3; D unclear. The CDR3 extends over 17 amino acids. The V gene lost 0 bases and the J gene lost 3 bases, with 16 bases spanning the gap. Germline CDR1 reads LGHNA; CDR2 reads YSLEER. This CDR3 reads CASSQDRKTLVTDTQYF. The DNA of the CDR3 is TGCGCCAGCAGCCAAGATAGAAAAACTTTGGTTACAGATACGCAGTATTTT.